Below, 8 T cell receptor beta chains from the same sample are listed, as sequenced in a study of CD8 T cells in ankylosing spondylitis listed by TCRdb under 2017. Library construction relied on 5' RACE. The data were produced on an Illumina HiSeq 2500. TCRdb handled the public reads itself, with Q25 trimming in fastp and clone calling in MiXCR, and kept productive beta chains. One record per CDR3 amino acid sequence lists the most common genes and DNA. Present in this sample are about 310,000 distinct CDR3 sequences, less than 25% of which were seen just once. The ten largest clones represent under 4% of the sample. Sequenced sample: blood, either unsorted or a sorted T cell fraction (not recorded which). The receptors stem from a female donor with ankylosing spondylitis or in good health (not recorded which).

The V call is TRBV30, the J call TRBJ2-3, with a tentative D call TRBD2 (6 bases). The CDR3 has 12 amino acids. The germline gives CDR1 GTSNPN, CDR2 SVGIG (reference sequence). Written as DNA, the CDR3 is TGTGCTGGAGGGCGGGATAGGGATACGCAGTATTTT. Translating gives CAGGRDRDTQYF.

This clonotype has only a few counts. The V gene is TRBV20-1, the J gene TRBJ2-7; tentatively, D is TRBD1 or TRBD2 (5 bases each). The CDR3 sequence is 14 residues long. V lost 1 base, J lost 4 bases, and 14 bases lay in between. The germline gives CDR1 DFQATT, CDR2 SNEGSKA (reference sequence). CDR3 sequence (DNA): TGCAGTGCTAGAGGGGACCGCCCGGTGTACGAGCAGTACTTC. Translation gives CSARGDRPVYEQYF.

J is TRBJ2-1 and V is TRBV7-8; D is undetermined. Deletions cut 4 bases from V and 7 bases from J, with 11 bases between. The CDR3 has 13 residues. The germline gives CDR1 SGHVS, CDR2 FQNEAQ. The CDR3 nucleotides read TGTGCCAGCAGCTCGGGCGTTGAGAATGAGCAGTTCTTC. Its translation: CASSSGVENEQFF.

This rearrangement joins TRBV12-3 or TRBV12-4 to TRBJ2-3; 11 positions match TRBD2. V lost 5 bases, J lost 4 bases, and 8 bases stayed unmatched. The CDR3 totals 16 residues. The CDR3 sequence is CASSPLAGGPPDTQYF. CDR3 coding DNA: TGTGCCAGCAGTCCTTTAGCGGGAGGGCCGCCAGATACGCAGTATTTT.

The gene calls are TRBV5-5 and TRBJ2-5; D is perhaps TRBD1 (5 bases). V shed 1 base and J shed 3 bases, with 13 bases lying between them. Germline V lookup: CDR1 SGHKS, CDR2 YYEKEE (reference sequence). The CDR3 sequence is 15 residues long. This CDR3 is CASSLSGPGKETQYF. Here the CDR3 DNA reads TGTGCCAGCAGCTTGAGTGGGCCAGGGAAAGAGACCCAGTACTTC.

This clonotype has a count of ten or more. The CDR3 DNA reads TGTGCCATCGCCTCGGGGACCCAAGAGACCCAGTACTTC. This encodes CAIASGTQETQYF. This rearrangement joins TRBV10-3 to TRBJ2-5; D tentatively fits TRBD1 or TRBD2 (5 bases each). Germline-derived CDR1 and CDR2 are ENHRY and SYGVKD. V shed 8 bases and J shed 1 base, with 11 bases lying between them. The CDR3 runs 13 residues.

This clonotype was detected a few times. CDR3 residues: CSALAGVSYNEQFF. CDR3 coding DNA: TGCAGTGCCCTAGCGGGAGTCTCCTACAATGAGCAGTTCTTC. V gene TRBV20-1 combines with J gene TRBJ2-1; 10 bases line up with TRBD2. Germline assignment: CDR1 DFQATT and CDR2 SNEGSKA (reference sequence). The V segment lost 6 bases and the J segment 0 bases; nucleotides outside the gene matches: 2. The CDR3 covers 14 residues.

J is TRBJ2-3 and V is TRBV12-3 or TRBV12-4; 8 bases fit TRBD2. V shed 6 bases, J shed 2 bases, and the junction held 16 bases outside the gene matches. The CDR3 loop spans 18 amino acids. In DNA form, the CDR3 reads TGTGCCAGCAGCCCCGGGGGGGGCCCCGGGGCTTTCACAGATACGCAGTATTTT. This gives the protein CASSPGGGPGAFTDTQYF.